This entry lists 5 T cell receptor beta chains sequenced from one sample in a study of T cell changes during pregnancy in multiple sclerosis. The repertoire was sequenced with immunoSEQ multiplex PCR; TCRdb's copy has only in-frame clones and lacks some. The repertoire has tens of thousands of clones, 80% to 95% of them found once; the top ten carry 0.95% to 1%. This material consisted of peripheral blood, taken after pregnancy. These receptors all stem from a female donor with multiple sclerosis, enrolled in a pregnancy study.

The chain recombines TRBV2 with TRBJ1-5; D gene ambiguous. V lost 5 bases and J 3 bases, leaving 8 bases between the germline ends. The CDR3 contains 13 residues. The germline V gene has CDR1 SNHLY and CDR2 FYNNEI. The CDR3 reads CASSTQYNQPQHF. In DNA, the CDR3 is TGTGCCAGCAGTACCCAGTACAATCAGCCCCAGCATTTT. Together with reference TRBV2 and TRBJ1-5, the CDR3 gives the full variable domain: EPEVTQTPSHQVTQMGQEVILRCVPISNHLYFYWYRQILGQKVEFLVSFYNNEISEKSEIFDDQFSVERPDGSNFTLKIRSTKLEDSAMYFCASSTQYNQPQHFGDGTRLSIL.

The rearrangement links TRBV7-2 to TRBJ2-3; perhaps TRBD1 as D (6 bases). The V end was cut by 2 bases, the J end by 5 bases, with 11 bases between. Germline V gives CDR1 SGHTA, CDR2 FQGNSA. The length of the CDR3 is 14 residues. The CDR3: CASSLSWGQDTQYF. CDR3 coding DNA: TGTGCCAGCAGCTTATCTTGGGGACAAGATACGCAGTATTTT.

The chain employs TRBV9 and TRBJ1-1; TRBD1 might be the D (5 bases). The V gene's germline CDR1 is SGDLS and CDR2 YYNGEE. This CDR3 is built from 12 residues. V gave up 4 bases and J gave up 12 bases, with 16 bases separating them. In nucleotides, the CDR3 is TGTGCCAGCAGCACCGCGGTAGGACAACCTTTCTTT. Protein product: CASSTAVGQPFF.

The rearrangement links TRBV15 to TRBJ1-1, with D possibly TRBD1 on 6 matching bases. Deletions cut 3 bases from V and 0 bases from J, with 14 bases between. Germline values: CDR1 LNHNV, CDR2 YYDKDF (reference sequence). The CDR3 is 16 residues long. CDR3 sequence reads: CATSSFGAGVNTEAFF. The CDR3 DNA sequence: TGTGCCACCAGCAGTTTTGGGGCAGGGGTGAACACTGAAGCTTTCTTT.

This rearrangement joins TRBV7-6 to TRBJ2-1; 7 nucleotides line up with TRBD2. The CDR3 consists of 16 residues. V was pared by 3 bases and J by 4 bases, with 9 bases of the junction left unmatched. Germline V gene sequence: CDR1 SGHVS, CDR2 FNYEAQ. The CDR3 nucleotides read TGTGCCAGCAGCTTGTCGGTCGCGGGGGATTACAATGAGCAGTTCTTC. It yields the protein CASSLSVAGDYNEQFF.